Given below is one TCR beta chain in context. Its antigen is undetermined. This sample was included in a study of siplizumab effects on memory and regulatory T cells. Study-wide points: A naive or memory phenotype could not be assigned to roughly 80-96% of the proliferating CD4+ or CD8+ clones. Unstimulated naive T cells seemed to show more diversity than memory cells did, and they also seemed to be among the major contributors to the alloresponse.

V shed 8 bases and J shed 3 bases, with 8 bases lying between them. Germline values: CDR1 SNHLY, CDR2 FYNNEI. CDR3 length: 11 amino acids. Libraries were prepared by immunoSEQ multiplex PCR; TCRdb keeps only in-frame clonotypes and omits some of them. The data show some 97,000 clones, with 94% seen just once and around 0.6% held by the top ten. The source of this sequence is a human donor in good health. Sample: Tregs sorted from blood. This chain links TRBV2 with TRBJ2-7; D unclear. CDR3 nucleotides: TGTGCCAGCGTCCTGCTCTACGAGCAGTACTTC. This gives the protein CASVLLYEQYF.